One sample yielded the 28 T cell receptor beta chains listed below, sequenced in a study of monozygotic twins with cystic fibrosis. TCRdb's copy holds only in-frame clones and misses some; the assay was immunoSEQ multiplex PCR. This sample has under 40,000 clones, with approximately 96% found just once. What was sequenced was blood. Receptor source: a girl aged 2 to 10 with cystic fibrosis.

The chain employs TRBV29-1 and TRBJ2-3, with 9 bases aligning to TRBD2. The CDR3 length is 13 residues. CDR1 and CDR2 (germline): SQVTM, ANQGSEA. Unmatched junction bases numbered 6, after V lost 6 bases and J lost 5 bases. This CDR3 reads CSVGGRAGDTQYF. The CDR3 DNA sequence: TGCAGCGTAGGCGGGAGGGCCGGAGATACGCAGTATTTT.

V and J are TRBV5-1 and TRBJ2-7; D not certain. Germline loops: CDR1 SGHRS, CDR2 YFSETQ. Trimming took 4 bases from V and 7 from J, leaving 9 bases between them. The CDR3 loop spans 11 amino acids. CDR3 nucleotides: TGCGCCAGCAGCACCGGACCGGAGCAGTACTTC. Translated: CASSTGPEQYF.

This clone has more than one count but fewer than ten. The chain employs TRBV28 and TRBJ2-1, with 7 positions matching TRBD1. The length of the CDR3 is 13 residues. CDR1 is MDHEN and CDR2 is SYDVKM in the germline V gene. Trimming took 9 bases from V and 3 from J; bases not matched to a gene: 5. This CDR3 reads CASRDRDYNEQFF. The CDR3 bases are TGTGCCAGTAGAGACAGGGACTACAATGAGCAGTTCTTC. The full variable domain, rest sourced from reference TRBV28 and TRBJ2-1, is DVKVTQSSRYLVKRTGEKVFLECVQDMDHENMFWYRQDPGLGLRLIYFSYDVKMKEKGDIPEGYSVSREKKERFSLILESASTNQTSMYLCASRDRDYNEQFFGPGTRLTVL.

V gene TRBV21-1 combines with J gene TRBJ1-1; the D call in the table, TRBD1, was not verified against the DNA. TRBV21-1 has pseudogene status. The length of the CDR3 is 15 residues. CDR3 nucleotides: TGTGCCAGCAGCAAAGTAAAGACAGGACCTGGTGAAGCTTTCTTT. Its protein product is CASSKVKTGPGEAFF.

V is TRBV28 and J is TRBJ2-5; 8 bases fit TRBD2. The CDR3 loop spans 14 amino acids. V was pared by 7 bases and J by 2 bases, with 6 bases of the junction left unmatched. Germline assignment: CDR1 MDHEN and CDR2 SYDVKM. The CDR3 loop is CASTRGGGQETQYF. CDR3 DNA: TGTGCCAGCACCCGGGGGGGAGGGCAAGAGACCCAGTACTTC.

CDR3 sequence reads: CASSLGGEQYF. CDR3 in DNA: TGTGCCAGCAGCTTAGGGGGCGAGCAGTACTTC. The chain uses TRBV5-4 and TRBJ2-7; tentative D call: TRBD1 (6 bases). CDR1 is SGHNT and CDR2 is YYREEE in the germline V gene (reference sequence). This CDR3 has 11 residues. V gave up 2 bases and J gave up 6 bases, with 6 bases separating them.

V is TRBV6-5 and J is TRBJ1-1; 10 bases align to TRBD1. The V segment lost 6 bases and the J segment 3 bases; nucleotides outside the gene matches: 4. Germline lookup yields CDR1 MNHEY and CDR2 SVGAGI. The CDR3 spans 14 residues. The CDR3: CASRRGTGDTEAFF. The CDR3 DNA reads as TGTGCCAGCAGACGCGGGACAGGGGACACTGAAGCTTTCTTT.

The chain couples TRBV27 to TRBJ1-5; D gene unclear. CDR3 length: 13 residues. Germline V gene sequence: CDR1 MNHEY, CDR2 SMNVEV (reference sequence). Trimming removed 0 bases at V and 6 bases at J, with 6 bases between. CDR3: CASSLSVFQPQHF. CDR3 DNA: TGTGCCAGCAGTTTATCAGTGTTTCAGCCCCAGCATTTT.

The chain's CDR3 is CASSLQGTSGYNEQFF. As DNA, the CDR3 is TGTGCCAGCAGCTTGCAGGGGACTAGCGGATACAATGAGCAGTTCTTC. This sequence joins TRBV5-4 and TRBJ2-1; 11 bases agree with TRBD2. J gave up 4 bases and V 1 base, and 4 bases lay outside the gene matches. The germline gives CDR1 SGHNT, CDR2 YYREEE (reference sequence). There are 16 residues in the CDR3.

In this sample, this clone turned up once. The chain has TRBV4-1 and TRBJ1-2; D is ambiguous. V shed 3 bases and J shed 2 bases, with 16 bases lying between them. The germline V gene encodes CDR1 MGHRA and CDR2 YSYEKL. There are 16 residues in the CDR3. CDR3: CASSQGNSYTNYGYTF. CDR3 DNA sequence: TGCGCCAGCAGCCAGGGTAACAGCTATACCAACTATGGCTACACCTTC.

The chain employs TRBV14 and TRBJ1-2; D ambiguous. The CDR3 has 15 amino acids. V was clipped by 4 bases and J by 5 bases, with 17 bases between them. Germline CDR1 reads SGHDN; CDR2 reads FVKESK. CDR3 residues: CASSPQGRLWYGYTF. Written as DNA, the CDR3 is TGTGCCAGCAGCCCCCAAGGGAGGTTGTGGTATGGCTACACCTTC.

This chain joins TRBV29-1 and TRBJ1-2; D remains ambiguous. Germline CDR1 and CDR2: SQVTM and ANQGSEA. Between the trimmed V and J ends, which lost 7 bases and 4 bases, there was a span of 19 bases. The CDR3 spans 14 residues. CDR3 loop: CSAVHPSPFYGYTF. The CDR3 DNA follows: TGCAGCGCCGTTCATCCTTCCCCTTTCTATGGCTACACCTTC.

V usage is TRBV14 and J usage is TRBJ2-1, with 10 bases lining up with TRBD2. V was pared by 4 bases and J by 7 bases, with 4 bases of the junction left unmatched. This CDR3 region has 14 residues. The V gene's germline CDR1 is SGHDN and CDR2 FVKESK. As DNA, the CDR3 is TGTGCCAGCAGCCTAGCGGGAGGAAGGAATGAGCAGTTCTTC. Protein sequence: CASSLAGGRNEQFF.

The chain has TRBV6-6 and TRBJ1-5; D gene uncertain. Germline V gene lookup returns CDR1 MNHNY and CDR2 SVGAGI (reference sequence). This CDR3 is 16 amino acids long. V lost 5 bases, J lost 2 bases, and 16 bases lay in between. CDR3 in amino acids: CASSARTDTRNQPQHF. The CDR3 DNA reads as TGTGCCAGCAGTGCCCGGACCGATACTCGCAATCAGCCCCAGCATTTT.

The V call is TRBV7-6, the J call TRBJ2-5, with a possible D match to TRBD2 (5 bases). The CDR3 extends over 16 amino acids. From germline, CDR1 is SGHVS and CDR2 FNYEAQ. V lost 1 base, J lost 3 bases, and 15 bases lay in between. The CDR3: CASSLVGSVEEETQYF. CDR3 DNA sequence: TGTGCCAGCAGCTTAGTGGGTAGCGTGGAAGAAGAGACCCAGTACTTC.

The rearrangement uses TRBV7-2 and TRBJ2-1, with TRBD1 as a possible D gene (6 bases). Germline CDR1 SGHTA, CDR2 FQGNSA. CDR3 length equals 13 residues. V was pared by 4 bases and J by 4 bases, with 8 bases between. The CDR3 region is CASSWTAYNEQFF. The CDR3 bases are TGTGCCAGCAGCTGGACAGCTTACAATGAGCAGTTCTTC.

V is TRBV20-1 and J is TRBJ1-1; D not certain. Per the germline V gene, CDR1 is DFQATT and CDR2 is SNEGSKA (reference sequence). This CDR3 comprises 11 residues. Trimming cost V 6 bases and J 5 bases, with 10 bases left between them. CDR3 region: CSAALRTEAFF. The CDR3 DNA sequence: TGCAGTGCAGCTCTAAGGACTGAAGCTTTCTTT.

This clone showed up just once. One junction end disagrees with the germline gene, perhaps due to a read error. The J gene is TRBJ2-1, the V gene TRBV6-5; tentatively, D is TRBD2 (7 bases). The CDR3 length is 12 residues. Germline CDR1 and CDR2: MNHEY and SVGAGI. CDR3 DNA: TGTGCCAGCCGAGGGGGAGGGCCAGTAGTGATCTTC. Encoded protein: CASRGGGPVVIF.

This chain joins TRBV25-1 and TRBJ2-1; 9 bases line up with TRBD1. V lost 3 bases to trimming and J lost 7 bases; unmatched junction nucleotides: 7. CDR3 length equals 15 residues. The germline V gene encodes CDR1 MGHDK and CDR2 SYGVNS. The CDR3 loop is CASSEGDRELNEQFF. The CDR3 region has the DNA TGTGCCAGCAGTGAGGGGGACAGGGAGCTTAATGAGCAGTTCTTC.

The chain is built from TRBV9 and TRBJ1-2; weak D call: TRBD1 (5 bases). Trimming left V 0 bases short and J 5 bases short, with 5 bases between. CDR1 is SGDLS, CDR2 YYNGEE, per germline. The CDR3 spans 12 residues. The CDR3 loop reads CASSVGGYGYTF. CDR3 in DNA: TGTGCCAGCAGCGTAGGGGGGTATGGCTACACCTTC.

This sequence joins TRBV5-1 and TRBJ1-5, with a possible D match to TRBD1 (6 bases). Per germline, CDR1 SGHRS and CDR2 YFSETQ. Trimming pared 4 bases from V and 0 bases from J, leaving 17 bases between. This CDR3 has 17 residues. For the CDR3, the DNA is TGCGCCAGCAGCGAGGGAACAGGGATCAATAGCAATCAGCCCCAGCATTTT. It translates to CASSEGTGINSNQPQHF.

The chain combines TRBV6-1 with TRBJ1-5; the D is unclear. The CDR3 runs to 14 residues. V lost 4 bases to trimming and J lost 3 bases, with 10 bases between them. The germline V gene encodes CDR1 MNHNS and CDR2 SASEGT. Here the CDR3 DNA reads TGTGCCAGCAGTGCAGGTTTAGACAATCAGCCCCAGCATTTT. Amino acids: CASSAGLDNQPQHF.

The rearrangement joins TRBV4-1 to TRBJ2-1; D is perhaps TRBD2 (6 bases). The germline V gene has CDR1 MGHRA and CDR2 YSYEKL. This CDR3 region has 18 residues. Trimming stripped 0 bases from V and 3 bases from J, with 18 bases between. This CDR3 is CASSQETGSTPLYNEQFF. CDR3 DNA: TGCGCCAGCAGCCAAGAGACCGGGAGCACCCCTCTCTACAATGAGCAGTTCTTC.

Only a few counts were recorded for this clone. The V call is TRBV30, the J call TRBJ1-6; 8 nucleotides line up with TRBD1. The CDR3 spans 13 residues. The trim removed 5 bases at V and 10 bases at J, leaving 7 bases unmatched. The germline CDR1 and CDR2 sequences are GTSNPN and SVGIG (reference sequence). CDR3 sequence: CAWADRGRSPLHF. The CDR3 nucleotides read TGTGCCTGGGCCGACAGGGGCCGGTCACCCCTCCACTTT.

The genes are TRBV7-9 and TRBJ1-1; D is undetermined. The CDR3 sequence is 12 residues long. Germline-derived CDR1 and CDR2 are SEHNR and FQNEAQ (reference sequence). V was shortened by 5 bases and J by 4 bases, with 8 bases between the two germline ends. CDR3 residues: CASSRRPTEAFF. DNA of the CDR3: TGTGCCAGCAGCCGCCGTCCCACTGAAGCTTTCTTT.

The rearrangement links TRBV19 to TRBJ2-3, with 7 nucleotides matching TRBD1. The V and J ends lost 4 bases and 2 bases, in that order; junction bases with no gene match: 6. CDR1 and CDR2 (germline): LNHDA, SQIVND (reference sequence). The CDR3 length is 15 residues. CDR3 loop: CASSNPTGSTDTQYF. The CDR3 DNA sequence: TGTGCCAGTAGTAATCCGACAGGGTCCACAGATACGCAGTATTTT.

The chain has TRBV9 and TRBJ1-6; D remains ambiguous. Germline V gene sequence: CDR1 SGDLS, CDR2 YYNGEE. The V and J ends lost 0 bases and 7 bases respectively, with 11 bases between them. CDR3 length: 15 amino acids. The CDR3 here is CASSVGSTENSPLHF. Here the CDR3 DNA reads TGTGCCAGCAGCGTAGGCTCTACAGAAAATTCACCCCTCCACTTT. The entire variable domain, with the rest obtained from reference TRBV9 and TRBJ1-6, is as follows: DSGVTQTPKHLITATGQRVTLRCSPRSGDLSVYWYQQSLDQGLQFLIQYYNGEERAKGNILERFSAQQFPDLHSELNLSSLELGDSALYFCASSVGSTENSPLHFGNGTRLTVT.

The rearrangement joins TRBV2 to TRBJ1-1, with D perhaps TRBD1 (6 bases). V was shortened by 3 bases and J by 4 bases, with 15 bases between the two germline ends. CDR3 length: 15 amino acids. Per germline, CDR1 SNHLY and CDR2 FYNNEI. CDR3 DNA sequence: TGTGCCAGCAGTGAGGTGTGGGGGCGAGGCACTGAAGCTTTCTTT. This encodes CASSEVWGRGTEAFF.